This T cell receptor beta chain was found in a study of CD8 T cells in Susac syndrome. The RNA input was about 0.5 to 1 ug, and it was reverse transcribed with random hexamers. MiXCR, applied by TCRdb to the immunoSEQ multiplex PCR reads, yields one record per CDR3 protein. This sample has approximately 190,000 distinct CDR3 sequences, with 90% to 95% found just once. This CDR3 has 14 amino acids. With 4 bases removed from V and 4 bases from J, the gap between germline ends came to 13 bases. The germline CDR1 and CDR2 sequences are MDHEN and SYDVKM. The CD8+ and CD4+ T cells were negatively isolated, with the TEMRA cells enriched by FACS.

The material sequenced was CD4+ T cells from PBMCs. The chain combines TRBV28 with TRBJ1-2, with TRBD1 as a possible D gene (5 bases). The origin of this receptor is a human donor with Susac syndrome. CDR3: CASSSVVGVYGYTF. The CDR3 DNA sequence: TGTGCCAGCAGTTCTGTGGTAGGGGTCTATGGCTACACCTTC.